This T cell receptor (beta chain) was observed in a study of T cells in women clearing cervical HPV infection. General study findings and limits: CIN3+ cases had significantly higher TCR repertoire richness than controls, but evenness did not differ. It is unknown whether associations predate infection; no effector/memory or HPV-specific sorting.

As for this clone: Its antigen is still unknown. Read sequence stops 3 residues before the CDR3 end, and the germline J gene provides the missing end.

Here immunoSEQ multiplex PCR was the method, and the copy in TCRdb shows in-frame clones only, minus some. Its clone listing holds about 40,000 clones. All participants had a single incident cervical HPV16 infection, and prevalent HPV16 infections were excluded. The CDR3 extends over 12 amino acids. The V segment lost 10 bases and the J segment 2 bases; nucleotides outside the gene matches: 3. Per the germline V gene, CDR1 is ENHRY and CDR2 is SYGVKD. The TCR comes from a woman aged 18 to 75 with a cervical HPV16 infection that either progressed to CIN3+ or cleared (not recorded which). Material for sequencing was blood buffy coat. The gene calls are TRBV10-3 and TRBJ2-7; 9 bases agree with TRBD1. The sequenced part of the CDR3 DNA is TGTGCCACCGGACAGGGGACCTACGAG. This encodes CATGQGTYE. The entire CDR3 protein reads CATGQGTYEQYF.